The 15 T cell receptor beta chains listed next were all sequenced from one sample in a study of cytomegalovirus exposure and HLA in healthy donors (dated 2017 in TCRdb). Library creation used the immunoSEQ multiplex PCR assay. For the multiplex PCR, a mixture combining 60 forward primers for TCR Vbeta segments and 13 reverse primers for TCR Jbeta segments was used. In its TCRdb copy, this immuneACCESS table keeps in-frame sequences only and misses some clones. Where compared with another copy, unresolved V genes explain less than half of these, and the others have no known cause. The sample yields 75,000 to 100,000 clones; approximately 69% were counted once. The ten biggest clones cover roughly 1.2% of the sample. The sample consisted of PBMCs. These receptors were obtained from a female donor in good health and CMV-seronegative.

The V call is TRBV19, the J call TRBJ2-3, with a tentative D call TRBD2 (5 bases). V was trimmed by 10 bases and J by 8 bases, leaving 13 bases between them. Germline V gene lookup returns CDR1 LNHDA and CDR2 SQIVND (reference sequence). This CDR3 has 11 residues. Written as DNA, the CDR3 is TGTGCCACGGGGTCCTCGGGTACGCAGTATTTT. Translated: CATGSSGTQYF.

This rearrangement joins TRBV28 to TRBJ2-1, with 7 bases aligning to TRBD2. V lost 4 bases, J lost 7 bases, and 22 bases stayed unmatched. The CDR3 runs to 19 residues. The V gene's germline CDR1 is MDHEN and CDR2 SYDVKM. CDR3: CASSSIPIMIGGVMNEQFF. The CDR3 DNA reads TGTGCCAGCAGTTCCATTCCGATTATGATTGGGGGGGTTATGAATGAGCAGTTCTTC.

The chain carries TRBV15 and TRBJ1-1; 9 bases agree with TRBD1. Germline CDR1 reads LNHNV; CDR2 reads YYDKDF (reference sequence). V trimming: 3 bases; J trimming: 6 bases; junction bases outside the gene matches: 5. The length of the CDR3 is 14 residues. The DNA of the CDR3 is TGTGCCACCAGCAGCCGGGACAGGGTATCTGAAGCTTTCTTT. It codes for CATSSRDRVSEAFF.

The chain combines TRBV5-1 with TRBJ2-1, with 9 bases fitting TRBD1. CDR1 is SGHRS and CDR2 is YFSETQ in the germline V gene. This CDR3 has 14 amino acids. V gave up 4 bases and J gave up 5 bases; unmatched junction bases: 4. The CDR3: CASSRQGGNNEQFF. The CDR3 DNA reads TGCGCCAGCAGCCGACAGGGGGGGAACAATGAGCAGTTCTTC.

The chain carries TRBV30 and TRBJ2-5; D is possibly TRBD2 (5 bases). The V gene lost 1 base and the J gene lost 4 bases, with 10 bases spanning the gap. Germline V gene lookup returns CDR1 GTSNPN and CDR2 SVGIG (reference sequence). The CDR3 is 13 amino acids. The CDR3: CAWSEDYSETQYF. For the CDR3, the DNA is TGTGCCTGGAGTGAAGACTACTCAGAGACCCAGTACTTC.

The rearrangement uses TRBV27 and TRBJ2-7; TRBD1 matches at 7 bases. The length of the CDR3 is 11 residues. The ends lost 5 bases at V and 10 bases at J; junction bases unmatched: 5. Per the germline V gene, CDR1 is MNHEY and CDR2 is SMNVEV (reference sequence). The CDR3 protein is CASSTGVRQYF. CDR3 DNA sequence: TGTGCCAGCAGTACAGGGGTCCGTCAGTACTTC.

This clone appeared a few times. V is TRBV25-1 and J is TRBJ2-5, with 7 bases that match TRBD1. The length of the CDR3 is 14 residues. The germline gives CDR1 MGHDK, CDR2 SYGVNS. V dropped 8 bases and J dropped 2; count of bases not matched to a gene: 8. CDR3: CASLPGTAQETQYF. DNA of the CDR3: TGTGCCAGCCTACCCGGGACAGCACAAGAGACCCAGTACTTC.

V is TRBV30 and J is TRBJ2-7; 12 bases map to TRBD2. After removal of 5 bases from V and 5 bases from J, the junction contained 7 bases not matched to a gene. This CDR3 comprises 14 residues. Germline CDR1 is GTSNPN and CDR2 is SVGIG (reference sequence). Here the CDR3 DNA reads TGTGCCTGGGAAACTAGCGGGAGGAGAAACGAGCAGTACTTC. Protein product: CAWETSGRRNEQYF.

This clone has more than one count but fewer than ten. The gene calls are TRBV6-1 and TRBJ2-7, with a tentative D call TRBD1 (5 bases). From germline, CDR1 is MNHNS and CDR2 SASEGT. Trimming took 4 bases from V and 6 from J, leaving 16 bases between them. This CDR3 comprises 14 residues. CDR3 sequence: CASSAPRWGSEQYF. Here the CDR3 DNA reads TGTGCCAGCAGTGCGCCTCGGTGGGGCAGCGAGCAGTACTTC.

V gene TRBV6-4 combines with J gene TRBJ1-1; D is uncertain. CDR1 is MRHNA, CDR2 SNTAGT, per germline. The CDR3 has 13 residues. V shed 3 bases and J shed 1 base, with 6 bases lying between them. CDR3 sequence (DNA): TGTGCCAGCAGTGAGAGGGAGAACACTGAAGCTTTCTTT. Translation: CASSERENTEAFF.

The chain uses TRBV19 and TRBJ2-7, with 7 bases that match TRBD1. The CDR3 extends over 16 amino acids. Germline CDR1 is LNHDA and CDR2 is SQIVND (reference sequence). After removal of 6 bases from V and 3 bases from J, the junction contained 14 bases not matched to a gene. The CDR3 spells CASSSNLGTEYYEQYF. The CDR3 DNA reads as TGTGCCAGTAGCTCCAATTTGGGGACAGAATACTACGAGCAGTACTTC.

The chain couples TRBV19 to TRBJ1-5, with 12 bases that match TRBD1. Germline CDR1 and CDR2: LNHDA and SQIVND (reference sequence). Trimming at V came to 5 bases and at J to 0 bases, leaving 5 bases not matched to a gene. CDR3 length equals 17 residues. The CDR3 reads CASSSGTGGFSNQPQHF. The DNA for the CDR3 is TGTGCCAGTAGTTCCGGGACAGGGGGCTTTAGCAATCAGCCCCAGCATTTT.

The J gene is TRBJ1-4, the V gene TRBV10-3; D not certain. This CDR3 spans 14 amino acids. The germline CDR1 and CDR2 sequences are ENHRY and SYGVKD. V shed 0 bases and J shed 7 bases, with 9 bases lying between them. Written as DNA, the CDR3 is TGTGCCATCAGTGAGTCGAACAGCGGTGAAAAACTGTTTTTT. It yields the protein CAISESNSGEKLFF.

This clone was seen only a few times. This CDR3 is CASSFGTGGNTGELFF. As DNA, the CDR3 is TGTGCCAGCAGCTTTGGAACAGGGGGAAACACCGGGGAGCTGTTTTTT. The chain employs TRBV7-6 and TRBJ2-2; 8 bases line up with TRBD1. V dropped 3 bases and J dropped 2; count of bases not matched to a gene: 5. CDR1 is SGHVS and CDR2 is FNYEAQ in the germline V gene. The CDR3 extends over 16 amino acids. Variable domain in full (rest from reference TRBV7-6 and TRBJ2-2): GAGVSQSPRYKVTKRGQDVALRCDPISGHVSLYWYRQALGQGPEFLTYFNYEAQQDKSGLPNDRFSAERPEGSISTLTIQRTEQRDSAMYRCASSFGTGGNTGELFFGEGSRLTVL.

J is TRBJ1-1 and V is TRBV19; 11 bases line up with TRBD1. The CDR3 length is 14 residues. From germline, CDR1 is LNHDA and CDR2 SQIVND (reference sequence). V dropped 7 bases and J dropped 4; count of bases not matched to a gene: 5. The CDR3 here is CASIKGQGGTEAFF. CDR3 nucleotide sequence: TGTGCCAGTATCAAGGGACAGGGGGGCACTGAAGCTTTCTTT. The full variable domain, rest sourced from reference TRBV19 and TRBJ1-1, is DGGITQSPKYLFRKEGQNVTLSCEQNLNHDAMYWYRQDPGQGLRLIYYSQIVNDFQKGDIAEGYSVSREKKESFPLTVTSAQKNPTAFYLCASIKGQGGTEAFFGQGTRLTVV.